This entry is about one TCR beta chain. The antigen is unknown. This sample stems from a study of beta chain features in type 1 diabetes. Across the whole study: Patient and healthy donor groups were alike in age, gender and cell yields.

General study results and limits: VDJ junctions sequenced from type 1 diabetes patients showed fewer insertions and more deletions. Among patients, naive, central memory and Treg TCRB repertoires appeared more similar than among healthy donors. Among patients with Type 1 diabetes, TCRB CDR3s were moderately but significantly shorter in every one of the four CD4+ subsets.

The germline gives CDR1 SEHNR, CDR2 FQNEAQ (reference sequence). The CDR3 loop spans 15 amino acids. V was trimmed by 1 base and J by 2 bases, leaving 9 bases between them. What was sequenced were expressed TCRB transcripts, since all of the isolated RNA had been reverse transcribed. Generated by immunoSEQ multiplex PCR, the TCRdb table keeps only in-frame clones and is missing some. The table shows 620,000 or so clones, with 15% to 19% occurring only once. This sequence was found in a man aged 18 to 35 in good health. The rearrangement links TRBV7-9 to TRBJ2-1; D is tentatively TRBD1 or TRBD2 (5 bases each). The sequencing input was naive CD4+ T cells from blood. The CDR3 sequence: CASSLEGTTYNEQFF. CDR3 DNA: TGTGCCAGCAGCTTAGAAGGGACGACCTACAATGAGCAGTTCTTC.